The 14 T cell receptor beta chains listed next were all sequenced from one sample in a study of T cell changes during pregnancy in multiple sclerosis. TCRdb keeps only in-frame clones here, not all; method: immunoSEQ multiplex PCR. Among approximately 41,000 clones, 80% to 95% were seen once, and the ten largest hold more than 0.6%. The sequences come from CD4+ T cells from peripheral blood mononuclear cells, collected in the first trimester of pregnancy. These receptors were collected from a female donor with multiple sclerosis, enrolled in a pregnancy study.

This clone was detected only once. This chain links TRBV19 with TRBJ1-2; maybe TRBD1 (5 bases). Germline-derived CDR1 and CDR2 are LNHDA and SQIVND (reference sequence). Trimming left V 6 bases short and J 6 bases short, with 14 bases between. This CDR3 is built from 13 residues. The CDR3 bases are TGTGCCAGTAGCCCCATCCGGACAAATGGCTACACCTTC. This sequence encodes CASSPIRTNGYTF.

The chain carries TRBV5-4 and TRBJ1-2; tentative D call: TRBD1 (6 bases). CDR3 size: 12 residues. Per germline, CDR1 SGHNT and CDR2 YYREEE (reference sequence). Trimming removed 0 bases at V and 8 bases at J, with 8 bases between. The CDR3 region is CASSLDREGYTF. The CDR3 DNA is TGTGCCAGCAGCTTGGACAGGGAAGGCTACACCTTC.

CDR3 region: CASSSWEREYF. The CDR3 coding sequence is TGTGCCAGCAGTTCCTGGGAGCGGGAGTACTTC. The chain is built from TRBV27 and TRBJ2-7; tentatively, D is TRBD2 (6 bases). The V end lost 4 bases, the J end lost 11 bases, and 12 bases lay between the germline ends. The CDR3 has 11 residues. Germline CDR1 reads MNHEY; CDR2 reads SMNVEV (reference sequence).

The chain uses TRBV27 and TRBJ2-7, with D possibly being TRBD2 (5 bases). The CDR3 is 14 residues long. CDR1 and CDR2 from the germline V gene are MNHEY and SMNVEV (reference sequence). V dropped 6 bases and J dropped 0 bases, with 12 bases sitting between them. For the CDR3, the DNA is TGTGCCAGCAGCATGGAGCGGAGCTCCTACGAGCAGTACTTC. This sequence encodes CASSMERSSYEQYF.

This chain connects TRBV9 to TRBJ2-2; D gene uncertain. Germline V gene data show CDR1 as SGDLS and CDR2 as YYNGEE. The CDR3 length is 14 residues. V was trimmed by 3 bases and J by 7 bases, leaving 13 bases between them. CDR3 protein: CASSAASTGGELFF. CDR3 nucleotide sequence: TGTGCCAGCAGCGCAGCCTCAACGGGCGGGGAGCTGTTTTTT. The complete variable domain, with remaining parts taken from reference TRBV9 and TRBJ2-2, reads DSGVTQTPKHLITATGQRVTLRCSPRSGDLSVYWYQQSLDQGLQFLIQYYNGEERAKGNILERFSAQQFPDLHSELNLSSLELGDSALYFCASSAASTGGELFFGEGSRLTVL.

The V call is TRBV29-1, the J call TRBJ2-5; 8 bases are a match to TRBD2. V lost 1 base, J lost 4 bases, and 5 bases stayed unmatched. The germline V gene encodes CDR1 SQVTM and CDR2 ANQGSEA. The CDR3 extends over 14 amino acids. CDR3: CSVEAAGGGETQYF. CDR3 DNA sequence: TGCAGCGTTGAAGCCGCCGGGGGGGGAGAGACCCAGTACTTC.

This clone has only one observation. The chain couples TRBV5-6 to TRBJ2-6; the D is unclear. Deletions cut 4 bases from V and 4 bases from J, with 6 bases between. Germline loops: CDR1 SGHDT, CDR2 YYEEEE. The CDR3 runs to 13 residues. CDR3 in amino acids: CASSAQGANVLTF. As DNA, the CDR3 is TGTGCCAGCAGCGCACAGGGGGCCAACGTCCTGACTTTC. The variable domain in full, with the rest retrieved from reference TRBV5-6 and TRBJ2-6, is DAGVTQSPTHLIKTRGQQVTLRCSPKSGHDTVSWYQQALGQGPQFIFQYYEEEERQRGNFPDRFSGHQFPNYSSELNVNALLLGDSALYLCASSAQGANVLTFGAGSRLTVL.

The chain recombines TRBV7-6 with TRBJ2-7, with 11 bases lining up with TRBD2. This CDR3 is built from 16 residues. Germline CDR1 SGHVS, CDR2 FNYEAQ. The J segment lost 1 base and the V segment lost 5 bases, leaving 7 bases of the junction unmatched. CDR3 loop: CASSPQLAGVSYEQYF. CDR3 nucleotides: TGTGCCAGCAGCCCTCAACTAGCGGGAGTGTCCTACGAGCAGTACTTC.

The chain links TRBV5-1 to TRBJ1-1; 7 positions agree with TRBD1. This CDR3 is built from 16 residues. Germline V gene data show CDR1 as SGHRS and CDR2 as YFSETQ. Trimming removed 2 bases from V and 3 bases from J; junction bases left unmatched: 10. CDR3 amino acids: CASSFYPRQGYTEAFF. The DNA for the CDR3 is TGCGCCAGCAGCTTCTACCCCCGACAGGGTTACACTGAAGCTTTCTTT.

The rearrangement links TRBV19 to TRBJ2-1; 9 nucleotides line up with TRBD2. CDR3 length: 15 residues. V trimming: 5 bases; J trimming: 2 bases; junction bases outside the gene matches: 4. Per germline, CDR1 LNHDA and CDR2 SQIVND (reference sequence). The CDR3 is CASSLIAGAYNEQFF. For the CDR3, the DNA is TGTGCCAGTAGTCTGATAGCGGGGGCCTACAATGAGCAGTTCTTC.

Here the CDR3 DNA reads TGTGCCAGCAGCCCCCAAGGACAGGGGAATTCACCCCTCCACTTT. Translation gives CASSPQGQGNSPLHF. This chain uses TRBV25-1 with TRBJ1-6; 9 nucleotides align to TRBD1. The V gene end was trimmed by 6 bases and the J gene end by 7 bases; junction bases not matched to a gene: 7. This CDR3 region has 15 residues. Germline CDR1 is MGHDK and CDR2 is SYGVNS.

This clone was recorded only once. CDR3 sequence: CASSFGRGQDTQYF. CDR3 bases: TGCGCCAGCAGCTTCGGTAGGGGCCAAGATACGCAGTATTTT. V is TRBV5-1 and J is TRBJ2-3; a weak D match, TRBD1 (5 bases). The V gene lost 2 bases and the J gene lost 5 bases, with 12 bases spanning the gap. The germline CDR1 and CDR2 sequences are SGHRS and YFSETQ. CDR3 size: 14 residues.

J is TRBJ2-7 and V is TRBV29-1; 9 positions match TRBD1. The CDR3 extends over 12 amino acids. CDR1 is SQVTM and CDR2 is ANQGSEA in the germline V gene. V lost 6 bases to trimming and J lost 5 bases; unmatched junction nucleotides: 5. DNA of the CDR3: TGCAGCGTAGGGACAGGGTTCCACGAGCAGTACTTC. Its translation: CSVGTGFHEQYF.

This clone appeared a single time. The V gene is TRBV6-1, the J gene TRBJ1-1, with 8 bases aligning to TRBD1. This CDR3 is built from 14 residues. In germline, CDR1 is MNHNS, CDR2 SASEGT. The V and J ends lost 6 bases and 7 bases, in that order; junction bases with no gene match: 10. The CDR3 region is CASRKTGERDEAFF. For the CDR3, the DNA is TGTGCCAGCAGGAAGACAGGGGAGCGTGATGAAGCTTTCTTT.